This T cell receptor beta chain was captured in a study of shared clonotypes between healthy human individuals (dated by TCRdb to the early 2020s). Study-wide context: The cohort comprised a couple of women and a few men aged 18 to 49 years. Blood TCR repertoires of about 5 healthy adults were deeply sequenced to estimate repertoire size and the extent of clonotype sharing between individuals. Per donor, three plates each were used for CD4 naive and CD4 memory, two for CD8 naive, and one for CD8 memory. Between about 0.94 and 8.9 billion PBMCs per donor were obtained by leukapheresis. To increase sequencing depth and limit assay-specific biases, TCR repertoire library preparation and sequencing were carried out by different laboratories using diverse techniques. On the study overall, not on this receptor specifically: Sampling was restricted to blood, and TCR repertoires in tissues likely differ from the TCR repertoires found in blood. Larger estimated clonotype richness was generally found for naive subsets than for memory subsets. Roughly 5% of naive CD4, 3.5% of naive CD8, roughly 2.4% of memory CD4, and approximately 0.4% of memory CD8 clonotypes were shared across several donors. Rarefaction of sorted-subset datasets indicated incomplete sequencing despite the large sequencing depth. Pairwise subsampling indicated that sequencing depth was expected to affect the degree of clonotype sharing among donors. Compared with non-shared clonotypes, the clonotypes found in all four sorted-subset donors had higher generation probabilities. The small number of donors limited the genetic and exposure-history diversity represented.

Donors were healthy HIV-negative adults with no recently reported acute infections or vaccinations. Every donor was a Caucasian adult living in Nashville, Tennessee, USA. Magnetic negative selection was used to enrich CD4+ T cells, after which naive cells were positively selected on CD45RA and the negative fraction became the memory subset. Blood was collected by leukapheresis, and PBMCs were isolated by Ficoll-Histopaque density gradient centrifugation and then cryopreserved in liquid nitrogen vapor phase. Purity and quantity of every magnetically sorted T cell population were checked by analytical flow cytometry. From each sorted fraction, genomic DNA was isolated and quantified by UV absorbance on a Nanodrop 2000c. TCR CDR3 regions were amplified from genomic DNA by multiplex PCR using the deep immunoSEQ assay. For each cell subset, the extracted genomic DNA was distributed evenly across all wells of several immunoSEQ 96-well plates, and each plate served as one replicate. For sorted subsets, each replicate PCR was loaded with roughly 200 ng genomic DNA, equivalent to 30,000 or so T cell genomes. Purified libraries were measured with a Qubit 3.0 fluorometer, size-checked on a Bioanalyzer 2100, and measured again with the KAPA Library Quantification kit. Each immunoSEQ 96-well plate was sequenced on its own single-read 150-cycle Illumina NextSeq 550 flow cell. As for the authors' bioinformatics: Because only junctional sequences without quality scores were contained in the immunoSEQ output, filtering matching that applied to full-length reads could not be performed. To assign V/J genes and CDR3, sequences were annotated against IMGT germline references using PyIR, a Python wrapper for IgBLAST v1.9. Reads were removed for weak V/J assignments (E-value above 1e-6), missing CDR3, stop codons, out-of-frame junctions, or ambiguous translated residues. V3J clonotypes were defined as sequences sharing the same inferred V gene, J gene, and CDR3 amino acid sequence. Percentage overlap between repertoires was computed as shared unique clonotypes divided by the size of the smaller repertoire. Richness of each repertoire was evaluated using RTK rarefaction, the Chao1 estimator, and Recon v2.1 estimates of unobserved clonotypes. For all TCRbeta clonotypes obtained by the gDNA method from a few donors, generation probabilities were computed with OLGA. The immuneACCESS repertoire file appears here via TCRdb, limited to in-frame rearrangements. These files lack a portion of the clones; in checked studies, under half of the deficit traces to unresolved V genes, and the cause of the others is not known. The D gene and trimming were derived from the DNA, and the V and J assignments and clone size from that table. Here the sample has about a million clones; about 80% occur a single time. Jointly, the top ten make up about 1.5% of the sample.

Remarks on this clone: No antigen is known for it. No base quality values were provided; no much bigger clone lies one nucleotide off.

The clonotype was recovered from a man aged 18 to 29 in good health. Sample: memory CD4+ T cells sorted from blood. Interpreted using the paper, the cell subset or site label stands for: CD45RA-negative fraction.

The bases are TGTGCCAGTAGTATACAGGGTGTTGGTCAGCCCCAGCATTTT. It is translated as CASSIQGVGQPQHF. Recombination joined TRBV19 with TRBJ1-5; a tentative D call is TRBD1 (5 bases match). V loses 2 bases of germline sequence and J loses 6 bases, and the interval between the two ends is 11 bases. CDR1 and CDR2 were assigned from the germline V gene (reference sequence) as LNHDA and SQIVND. From the cysteine up to the phenylalanine, the CDR3 has a length of 14 residues. Only CDR3 DNA is held: 42 bases, read in frame from base 1.